This TCR beta chain emerged from a study of T cells in Graves' hyperthyroidism and ophthalmopathy. Diagnosis relied on clinical symptoms, serum thyroxine and TRAb, thyroid ultrasound and orbital computed tomography. TCR beta CDR3 sequences were amplified from RNA transcripts. The TCR CDR3 first-round RT-PCR relied on the HTBI primer set. TCRdb re-analysed the multiplex PCR reads in MiXCR, keeping a single row per CDR3 protein. The sample lists more than 250,000 distinct CDR3 sequences; nearly 15% were seen once. This clonotype was counted ten times or more. Germline CDR1 KGHSH, CDR2 LQKENI. The CDR3 extends over 15 amino acids. The V and J ends lost 3 bases and 8 bases, in that order; junction bases with no gene match: 1.

Sequencing was done on a sample of blood. This TCR was recovered from a woman in her forties or fifties with Graves' hyperthyroidism that later progressed to Graves' ophthalmopathy. V usage is TRBV18 and J usage is TRBJ2-1; 16 bases line up with TRBD2. The CDR3, as DNA: TGTGCCAGCTCACCCGGGACTAGCGGGAGGGATGAGCAGTTCTTC. Protein product: CASSPGTSGRDEQFF.